This TCR beta chain was recorded in a study of T cells in Graves' hyperthyroidism and ophthalmopathy. As for the study in general: Upon initial diagnosis and before any treatment, peripheral blood was collected.

Ten or more counts support this clonotype. The CDR3 covers 13 residues. Deletions cut 3 bases from V and 3 bases from J, with 9 bases between. CDR1 DFQATT and CDR2 SNEGSKA come from the germline V gene (reference sequence). RNA transcripts provided the source from which TCR beta CDR3 regions were amplified. The primer set for the first-round RT-PCR of the TCR CDR3 was HTBI. In TCRdb, the multiplex PCR reads were re-called with MiXCR into one record per CDR3 protein. The data hold hundreds of thousands of distinct CDR3 sequences, with about 25% observed a single time. Individuals with ophthalmopathy presented a Clinical Activity Score of at least 3, a NOSPECS grade of at least 4 and a duration under 3 months.

The sequencing input was blood. The sequence came from a woman between 40 and 50 years old with Graves' ophthalmopathy. This rearrangement joins TRBV20-1 to TRBJ1-5; D may be TRBD1 (6 bases). CDR3 bases: TGCAGTGCTAGGAGGGACATCAATCAGCCCCAGCATTTT. It encodes CSARRDINQPQHF.